The 16 T cell receptor beta chains presented below share a single source sample, sequenced in a study of T-cell memory formation after mild COVID-19. MiXCR, applied by TCRdb to the 5' RACE reads, yields one record per CDR3 protein. Of about 130,000 distinct CDR3 sequences in the sample, about 5.9% are singletons; the top ten hold approximately 2%. What was sequenced was PBMCs or a T cell subset sorted from them (not recorded which). The source is an adult woman who had mild COVID-19 (a few samples of this study predate the infection). Cell type and time point are not known.

This clonotype was detected only a few times. The chain employs TRBV2 and TRBJ2-1; D is perhaps TRBD2 (7 bases). The CDR3 runs 16 residues. CDR1 and CDR2 from the germline V gene are SNHLY and FYNNEI. V was cut by 6 bases and J by 5 bases, with 20 bases left in between. The CDR3 DNA follows: TGTGCCAGCAGGGCCTTTTGGGGGGGCGGCCACAATGAGCAGTTCTTC. Translated: CASRAFWGGGHNEQFF.

This clonotype was seen ten or more times. This chain links TRBV6-5 with TRBJ1-5, with D hard to call. CDR1 and CDR2 (germline): MNHEY, SVGAGI. Trimming cost V 4 bases and J 1 base, with 5 bases left between them. The CDR3 length is 13 residues. The CDR3: CASSSWSNQPQHF. The CDR3, as DNA: TGTGCCAGCAGTTCATGGAGCAATCAGCCCCAGCATTTT.

This clonotype was seen ten or more times. This CDR3 reads CASISGESRNQPQHF. The DNA for the CDR3 is TGTGCCAGCATCTCCGGGGAAAGTAGGAATCAGCCCCAGCATTTT. The rearrangement links TRBV6-2 or TRBV6-3 to TRBJ1-5; D not resolved. CDR3 size: 15 residues. Germline V gene data show CDR1 as MNHEY and CDR2 as SVGEGT. The V end lost 7 bases, the J end lost 4 bases, and 17 bases lay between the germline ends.

In this sample, this clonotype turned up many times. J is TRBJ2-1 and V is TRBV15; 8 bases line up with TRBD2. Germline trimming cut 0 bases from V and 8 bases from J; bases unmatched to any gene: 9. The CDR3 loop spans 16 amino acids. Germline lookup yields CDR1 LNHNV and CDR2 YYDKDF (reference sequence). CDR3 DNA: TGTGCCACCAGCAGAGATGGGAGCGGGAGTTATTATGAGCAGTTCTTC. It encodes CATSRDGSGSYYEQFF. The full variable domain, rest sourced from reference TRBV15 and TRBJ2-1, is DAMVIQNPRYQVTQFGKPVTLSCSQTLNHNVMYWYQQKSSQAPKLLFHYYDKDFNNEADTPDNFQSRRPNTSFCFLDIRSPGLGDTAMYLCATSRDGSGSYYEQFFGPGTRLTVL.

At least ten counts were recorded for this clonotype. CDR3 residues: CASSPGTSALVTQYF. As DNA, the CDR3 is TGTGCCAGCAGCCCAGGGACTAGCGCCCTAGTGACCCAGTACTTC. The chain combines TRBV7-2 with TRBJ2-5, with 10 bases aligning to TRBD2. Trimming took 5 bases from V and 7 from J; bases not matched to a gene: 10. The germline V gene encodes CDR1 SGHTA and CDR2 FQGNSA. The CDR3 has 15 residues. Together with reference TRBV7-2 and TRBJ2-5, the CDR3 gives the full variable domain: GAGVSQSPSNKVTEKGKDVELRCDPISGHTALYWYRQSLGQGLEFLIYFQGNSAPDKSGLPSDRFSAERTGGSVSTLTIQRTQQEDSAVYLCASSPGTSALVTQYFGPGTRLLVL.

The chain employs TRBV12-3 or TRBV12-4 and TRBJ2-1, with 9 bases identical to TRBD2. The CDR3 spans 17 residues. Trimming at V came to 10 bases and at J to 0 bases, leaving 13 bases not matched to a gene. The CDR3 DNA sequence: TGTGCCATCCAGAGGCTAGCGGGGCGCAGCTCCTACAATGAGCAGTTCTTC. Its protein is CAIQRLAGRSSYNEQFF.

This clonotype was found a few times. The genes are TRBV20-1 and TRBJ2-2; D call uncertain. The CDR3 consists of 13 residues. Between the trimmed V and J ends, which lost 6 bases and 0 bases, there was a span of 8 bases. The V gene's germline CDR1 is DFQATT and CDR2 SNEGSKA (reference sequence). The DNA for the CDR3 is TGCAGTGCCATAACTGCGAACACCGGGGAGCTGTTTTTT. Residues: CSAITANTGELFF.

Many counts were recorded for this clonotype. The V and J genes are TRBV29-1 and TRBJ1-5, with a possible D match to TRBD1 (5 bases). The CDR3 totals 12 residues. In germline, CDR1 is SQVTM, CDR2 ANQGSEA. The germline V and J ends were trimmed by 6 bases and 5 bases, with 11 bases remaining between them. The CDR3 nucleotides are TGCAGCGTAGGGGCCCGCGATCAGCCCCAGCATTTT. Residues: CSVGARDQPQHF.

This clonotype occurred a few times. V usage is TRBV7-6 and J usage is TRBJ2-5; 7 bases line up with TRBD1. CDR1 and CDR2 (germline): SGHVS, FNYEAQ. V gave up 8 bases and J gave up 2 bases; unmatched junction bases: 5. CDR3 length equals 13 residues. CDR3 region: CASGRGHQETQYF. CDR3 bases: TGTGCCAGCGGAAGGGGGCATCAAGAGACCCAGTACTTC.

In this sample, this clonotype turned up many times. This chain connects TRBV24-1 to TRBJ2-1, with 15 bases fitting TRBD2. Germline-derived CDR1 and CDR2 are KGHDR and SFDVKD. V lost 3 bases to trimming and J lost 15 bases; unmatched junction nucleotides: 5. The CDR3 consists of 14 residues. The CDR3 DNA follows: TGTGCCACCAGTGATGGACTAGCGGGAGGGCCTCGGTTCTTC. Translation: CATSDGLAGGPRFF.

This clonotype was detected only a few times. J is TRBJ2-5 and V is TRBV5-1; 7 bases agree with TRBD1. This CDR3 region has 15 residues. V was pared by 0 bases and J by 3 bases, with 5 bases of the junction left unmatched. The V gene's germline CDR1 is SGHRS and CDR2 YFSETQ. The CDR3 here is CASSLDPTGEETQYF. The CDR3 DNA sequence: TGCGCCAGCAGCTTGGATCCAACAGGGGAAGAGACCCAGTACTTC.

The chain uses TRBV2 and TRBJ1-1; tentative D call: TRBD1 (5 bases). Germline V CDR1 and CDR2: SNHLY, FYNNEI. This CDR3 comprises 14 residues. The V and J ends lost 3 bases and 5 bases respectively, with 13 bases between them. CDR3 protein: CASSDGGGWTEAFF. Written as DNA, the CDR3 is TGTGCCAGCAGTGACGGTGGGGGTTGGACTGAAGCTTTCTTT.

This clonotype was detected only a few times. The chain combines TRBV3-1 with TRBJ2-1; the D gene is possibly TRBD2 (6 bases). Germline V gene data show CDR1 as LGHDT and CDR2 as YNNKEL (reference sequence). Trimming shortened V by 4 bases and J by 9 bases, and 25 bases separated the two germline ends. The CDR3 has 17 amino acids. CDR3 in amino acids: CASSLRLSSGLFGEQFF. As DNA, the CDR3 is TGTGCCAGCAGCCTCCGGTTGAGTAGCGGCCTTTTCGGTGAGCAGTTCTTC.

There are many counts of this clonotype. This chain links TRBV29-1 with TRBJ2-1, with D unresolved. The CDR3 totals 13 residues. The germline V gene encodes CDR1 SQVTM and CDR2 ANQGSEA. Trimming pared 4 bases from V and 1 base from J, leaving 8 bases between. The CDR3 spells CSVGRASYNEQFF. DNA for the CDR3: TGCAGCGTTGGAAGGGCATCCTACAATGAGCAGTTCTTC.

Written as DNA, the CDR3 is TGTGCCAGCAGCCCGTGGACAGGGGGCGAGGTGAACACTGAAGCTTTCTTT. This gives the protein CASSPWTGGEVNTEAFF. The chain joins TRBV7-9 to TRBJ1-1, with TRBD1 matching over 11 bases. CDR3 size: 17 residues. V lost 5 bases, J lost 0 bases, and 8 bases stayed unmatched. Germline CDR1 and CDR2: SEHNR and FQNEAQ (reference sequence). The full variable domain, rest sourced from reference TRBV7-9 and TRBJ1-1, is DTGVSQNPRHKITKRGQNVTFRCDPISEHNRLYWYRQTLGQGPEFLTYFQNEAQLEKSRLLSDRFSAERPKGSFSTLEIQRTEQGDSAMYLCASSPWTGGEVNTEAFFGQGTRLTVV.

This clonotype has just a few counts. The chain links TRBV30 to TRBJ2-7; no firm D call. Trimming took 0 bases from V and 3 from J, leaving 18 bases between them. The CDR3 consists of 16 residues. Germline CDR1 is GTSNPN and CDR2 is SVGIG (reference sequence). CDR3 coding DNA: TGTGCCTGGAGTGTCACCCCTAGATCTCAAGGCTACGAGCAGTACTTC. This codes for CAWSVTPRSQGYEQYF.